These T cell receptor beta chains were read from a single sample in a study of T cell repertoires in cytomegalovirus infection. One entry per CDR3 protein, called by TCRdb with MiXCR from the reads. The sample lists some 400,000 distinct CDR3 sequences; 18% were seen once. The sample consisted of PBMCs. Every receptor here comes from a human donor in good health (CMV status not recorded). Some clones in this sample may be carry-over from other donors' samples. CDR3s include the opening cysteine and the closing phenylalanine or tryptophan. Fields, in order: J gene, D gene, V gene, clone size, CDR3 DNA, CDR3 protein. A D gene is named only where the DNA matches it firmly. Expanded clones are given a class, and other clones once, few, many or no size at all.

TRBJ1-1	.	TRBV7-9	few	TGTGCCAGCAGCACCCGGACAGTGAACACTGAAGCTTTCTTT	CASSTRTVNTEAFF
TRBJ2-5	.	TRBV5-6	few	TGTGCCAGCATCCCCCGGGCCGCCATCGGGGAGACCCAGTACTTC	CASIPRAAIGETQYF
TRBJ1-6	.	TRBV28	few	TGTGCCACCGGATTGGGGGGAAGAGGCTCACCCCTCCACTTT	CATGLGGRGSPLHF
TRBJ2-7	TRBD1	TRBV7-2	many	TGTGCCAGCAGCTTAAATCGGCCCGACAGGGCGGTGCAGTACTTC	CASSLNRPDRAVQYF
TRBJ1-4	TRBD1	TRBV7-2	many	TGTGCCAGCAGCTTTCAATTCATGGGGACAGAGAATGAAAAACTGTTTTTT	CASSFQFMGTENEKLFF
TRBJ2-7	.	TRBV7-6	many	TGTGCCAGCAGCCGACTATCGACGATTAGTGTCAACGAGCAGTACTTC	CASSRLSTISVNEQYF
TRBJ2-1	.	TRBV23-1	few	TGCGCCAGCAGTCAATCGGGGGGTTGCCCCTACAATGAGCAGTTCTTC	CASSQSGGCPYNEQFF
TRBJ1-1	.	TRBV20-1	few	TGCAGTGCTAGGGACCGTTCATACACTGAAGCTTTCTTT	CSARDRSYTEAFF
TRBJ2-7	TRBD2	TRBV12-3/TRBV12-4	few	TGTGCCAGCAGTTTAGGGCTAGCGGGGCGGGAGCAGTACTTC	CASSLGLAGREQYF
TRBJ2-7	TRBD1	TRBV30	.	TGTGCCTGGAGTGTACGCTGGGGTAGGGACAGGGCCGGCGAGCAGTACTTC	CAWSVRWGRDRAGEQYF
TRBJ1-2	.	TRBV30	.	TGTGCCTGGAGAGCTGATCTGAGGGGCTACACCTTC	CAWRADLRGYTF
TRBJ1-1	TRBD1	TRBV6-5	.	TGTGCCAGCAGTTACCAGACAGGGGTTGGTGGCACTGAAGCTTTCTTT	CASSYQTGVGGTEAFF
TRBJ1-1	.	TRBV4-2	.	TGTGCCAGCAGCCAAGAGGGGAGGGGGGGAAGCACTGAAGCTTTCTTT	CASSQEGRGGSTEAFF